This T cell receptor (beta chain) was found in a study of T cell repertoires in cytomegalovirus infection. In the study overall: CMV infection and matching HLA type were both indicated by public TCR beta signatures. Study-wide results and caveats: Dominating the ex vivo response were TCR beta clonotypes that were CMV-specific and HLA-C-restricted.

A word on this clonotype: The antigen is not known.

Germline V gene sequence: CDR1 MNHEY, CDR2 SVGEGT. There are 14 residues in the CDR3. The V end was cut by 6 bases, the J end by 0 bases, with 9 bases between. Each CDR3 protein is one row after TCRdb ran MiXCR on the reads. Of some 350,000 distinct CDR3 sequences listed, approximately 30% were seen once; the top ten hold about 14%. Specimen: cultured PBMCs, collected from culture after CMV antigen stimulation. The TCR was taken from a human donor in good health (CMV status not recorded). Some clones in this sample may be carry-over from other donors' samples. This chain connects TRBV6-2 or TRBV6-3 to TRBJ2-4, with D uncertain. CDR3 in amino acids: CASRGQVAKNIQYF. The CDR3 coding sequence is TGTGCCAGCAGGGGCCAGGTAGCCAAAAACATTCAGTACTTC.